Each of the 17 T cell receptor beta chains below was sequenced from the same sample in a study of shared clonotypes between healthy human individuals. Assay used: immunoSEQ multiplex PCR; TCRdb lists only in-frame clones, some missing. The table shows roughly 1,600,000 clones, with around 98.5% occurring only once. The sample comprised naive CD4+ T cells sorted from blood. Subset denoted: CD45RA+ positively selected. The receptor set was obtained from a young man in good health.

The rearrangement joins TRBV4-3 to TRBJ2-7, with 7 bases fitting TRBD1. Germline CDR1 LGHNA, CDR2 YSLEER. CDR3 size: 16 residues. Germline trimming cut 1 base from V and 5 bases from J; bases unmatched to any gene: 11. The CDR3 coding sequence is TGCGCCAGCAGCCAAGGCTTAGGACAGGTGTTCCACGAGCAGTACTTC. Amino acids: CASSQGLGQVFHEQYF.

This clone occurred once. This sequence joins TRBV18 and TRBJ1-1; D ambiguous. Trimming shortened V by 2 bases and J by 4 bases, and 8 bases separated the two germline ends. There are 13 residues in the CDR3. Per germline, CDR1 KGHSH and CDR2 LQKENI. CDR3 nucleotides: TGTGCCAGCTCACCAACACGAGCCACTGAAGCTTTCTTT. Protein product: CASSPTRATEAFF.

The chain recombines TRBV5-4 with TRBJ1-5; perhaps TRBD1 as D (5 bases). V lost 4 bases to trimming and J lost 6 bases, with 14 bases between them. The CDR3 covers 14 residues. Germline V lookup: CDR1 SGHNT, CDR2 YYREEE (reference sequence). CDR3 DNA sequence: TGTGCCAGCAGCCTGGGAGGGGTTGGTCAGCCCCAGCATTTT. Its protein is CASSLGGVGQPQHF.

The chain recombines TRBV29-1 with TRBJ2-7; TRBD2 matches 8 bases. CDR1 and CDR2 (germline): SQVTM, ANQGSEA. The CDR3 loop spans 13 amino acids. V dropped 7 bases and J dropped 2; count of bases not matched to a gene: 7. CDR3 coding DNA: TGCAGCGCGTTGTCGGGGGGGCCCTACGAGCAGTACTTC. Its translation: CSALSGGPYEQYF.

This chain joins TRBV13 and TRBJ2-7; TRBD2 matches at 13 bases. CDR3 length equals 16 residues. J was trimmed by 4 bases and V by 3 bases; bases with no gene match: 6. Germline CDR1 PRHDT, CDR2 FYEKMQ (reference sequence). CDR3 sequence reads: CASSFTLAGGAYEQYF. CDR3 coding DNA: TGTGCCAGCAGCTTTACACTAGCGGGAGGGGCATACGAGCAGTACTTC.

The gene calls are TRBV18 and TRBJ2-5, with D unresolved. This CDR3 has 13 residues. Deletions cut 2 bases from V and 5 bases from J, with 9 bases between. The V gene's germline CDR1 is KGHSH and CDR2 LQKENI. The CDR3 sequence: CASSPRHTETQYF. The CDR3 DNA is TGTGCCAGCTCACCAAGGCACACCGAGACCCAGTACTTC.

The chain combines TRBV7-2 with TRBJ2-2; 11 nucleotides agree with TRBD2. This CDR3 comprises 18 residues. Germline V gene sequence: CDR1 SGHTA, CDR2 FQGNSA. With V trimmed by 4 bases and J by 0 bases, 7 bases remained unmatched. This CDR3 reads CASSYLSGRASNTGELFF. The CDR3 nucleotides read TGTGCCAGCAGCTACCTTAGCGGGAGGGCCTCGAACACCGGGGAGCTGTTTTTT.

The V call is TRBV27, the J call TRBJ2-3; tentative D call: TRBD2 (5 bases). The V gene lost 2 bases and the J gene lost 0 bases, with 9 bases spanning the gap. Germline V gene data show CDR1 as MNHEY and CDR2 as SMNVEV (reference sequence). The CDR3 has 15 residues. Here the CDR3 DNA reads TGTGCCAGCAGTTTAGGGCGGGCAAGCACAGATACGCAGTATTTT. The encoded protein is CASSLGRASTDTQYF.

The chain joins TRBV27 to TRBJ1-2, with 10 bases fitting TRBD1. V shed 3 bases, J shed 6 bases, and the junction held 19 bases outside the gene matches. Germline assignment: CDR1 MNHEY and CDR2 SMNVEV (reference sequence). CDR3 length: 19 amino acids. The CDR3 protein is CASSFLPPTPGQGRNGYTF. CDR3 nucleotides: TGTGCCAGCAGTTTCCTTCCCCCGACGCCGGGACAGGGGAGAAATGGCTACACCTTC.

The rearrangement links TRBV19 to TRBJ1-5; D remains ambiguous. Germline V gene lookup returns CDR1 LNHDA and CDR2 SQIVND (reference sequence). The V and J ends lost 3 bases and 5 bases respectively, with 14 bases between them. The CDR3 consists of 15 residues. As DNA, the CDR3 is TGTGCCAGTAGTATGAGGAGTGAGCCTTATCAGCCCCAGCATTTT. Protein product: CASSMRSEPYQPQHF.

This clone has only one observation. This chain connects TRBV5-6 to TRBJ2-7; TRBD1 matches 12 bases. V trimming: 0 bases; J trimming: 4 bases; junction bases outside the gene matches: 8. Germline V gene data show CDR1 as SGHDT and CDR2 as YYEEEE. The CDR3 is 17 amino acids. The CDR3 loop is CASSLVLGQGAQYEQYF. The CDR3 nucleotides read TGTGCCAGCAGCTTGGTTTTGGGACAGGGGGCGCAGTACGAGCAGTACTTC.

This clone was found once. The J gene is TRBJ2-1, the V gene TRBV19, with 9 positions matching TRBD1. Germline V lookup: CDR1 LNHDA, CDR2 SQIVND (reference sequence). The junction had 17 bases not matched to a gene; V was cut back by 5 bases and J by 6 bases. CDR3 size: 18 residues. CDR3 DNA sequence: TGTGCCAGTAGTGTGGGACAGGGCCGAAAATTCGGTGGCAATGAGCAGTTCTTC. Amino acids: CASSVGQGRKFGGNEQFF.

Only one count was recorded for this clone. The DNA for the CDR3 is TGTGCCAGCAGCCGTACAAGGACAGGGGCATGGGGTGAGCAGTACTTC. This translates into CASSRTRTGAWGEQYF. The V and J genes are TRBV5-6 and TRBJ2-7; TRBD1 matches 9 bases. From germline, CDR1 is SGHDT and CDR2 YYEEEE. The CDR3 length is 16 residues. J gave up 7 bases and V 4 bases, and 15 bases lay outside the gene matches. Using reference TRBV5-6 and TRBJ2-7 for the parts outside the CDR3, the full variable domain is DAGVTQSPTHLIKTRGQQVTLRCSPKSGHDTVSWYQQALGQGPQFIFQYYEEEERQRGNFPDRFSGHQFPNYSSELNVNALLLGDSALYLCASSRTRTGAWGEQYFGPGTRLTVT.

J is TRBJ2-5 and V is TRBV15, with 9 bases lining up with TRBD1. Germline CDR1 is LNHNV and CDR2 is YYDKDF (reference sequence). After removal of 0 bases from V and 4 bases from J, the junction contained 6 bases not matched to a gene. The CDR3 is made up of 16 amino acids. Here the CDR3 reads CATSRDVWDRAETQYF. Here the CDR3 DNA reads TGTGCCACCAGCAGAGATGTATGGGACAGGGCAGAGACCCAGTACTTC.

The chain uses TRBV18 and TRBJ2-5, with 13 bases identical to TRBD2. The CDR3 is made up of 16 amino acids. CDR1 is KGHSH and CDR2 is LQKENI in the germline V gene. V lost 5 bases to trimming and J lost 4 bases; unmatched junction nucleotides: 7. This CDR3 is CASSARTSGSGETQYF. In nucleotides, the CDR3 is TGTGCCAGCTCAGCAAGGACTAGCGGGAGTGGAGAGACCCAGTACTTC.

A note on this clone: Other DNA sequences in the same sample also yield this CDR3. The chain is built from TRBV10-3 and TRBJ2-7, with 10 bases identical to TRBD2. The germline CDR1 and CDR2 sequences are ENHRY and SYGVKD. V was clipped by 4 bases and J by 2 bases; unmatched bases: 2. CDR3 length equals 14 residues. DNA of the CDR3: TGTGCCATCAGTGGGCTAGCGGGGGCCTACGAGCAGTACTTC. The encoded protein is CAISGLAGAYEQYF.

The chain combines TRBV29-1 with TRBJ2-2; 10 nucleotides line up with TRBD1. Germline assignment: CDR1 SQVTM and CDR2 ANQGSEA. V lost 6 bases to trimming and J lost 2 bases; unmatched junction nucleotides: 3. This CDR3 is 14 amino acids long. The CDR3: CSVRQGANTGELFF. CDR3 nucleotides: TGCAGCGTGCGACAGGGGGCCAACACCGGGGAGCTGTTTTTT.